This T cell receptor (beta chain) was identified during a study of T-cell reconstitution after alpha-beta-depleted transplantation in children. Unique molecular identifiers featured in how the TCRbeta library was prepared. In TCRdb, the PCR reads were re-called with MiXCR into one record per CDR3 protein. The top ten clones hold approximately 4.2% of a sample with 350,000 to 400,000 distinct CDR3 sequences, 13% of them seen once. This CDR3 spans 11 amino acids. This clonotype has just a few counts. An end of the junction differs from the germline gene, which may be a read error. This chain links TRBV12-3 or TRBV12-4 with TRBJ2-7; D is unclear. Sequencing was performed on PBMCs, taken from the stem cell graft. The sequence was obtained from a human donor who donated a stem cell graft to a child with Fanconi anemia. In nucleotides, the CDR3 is TGTGCCAGCAGTTTAGGGCCTACGAAGGACTTC. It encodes CASSLGPTKDF.